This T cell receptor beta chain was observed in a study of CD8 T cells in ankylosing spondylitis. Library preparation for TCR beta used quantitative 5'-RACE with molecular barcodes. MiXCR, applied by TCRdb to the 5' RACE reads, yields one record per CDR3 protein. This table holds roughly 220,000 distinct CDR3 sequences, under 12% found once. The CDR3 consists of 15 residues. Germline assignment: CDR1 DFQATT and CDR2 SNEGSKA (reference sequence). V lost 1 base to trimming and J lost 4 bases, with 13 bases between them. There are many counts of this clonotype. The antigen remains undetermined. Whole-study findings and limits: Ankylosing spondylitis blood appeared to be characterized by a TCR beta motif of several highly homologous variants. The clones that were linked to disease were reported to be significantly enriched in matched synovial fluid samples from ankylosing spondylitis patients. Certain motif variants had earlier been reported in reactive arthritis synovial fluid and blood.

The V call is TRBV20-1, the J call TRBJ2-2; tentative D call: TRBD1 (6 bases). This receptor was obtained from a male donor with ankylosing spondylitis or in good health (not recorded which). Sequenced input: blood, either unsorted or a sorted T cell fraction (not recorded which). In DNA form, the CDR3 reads TGCAGTGCTAGAGGGGGTCGACAGGTCACCGGGGAGCTGTTTTTT. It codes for CSARGGRQVTGELFF.